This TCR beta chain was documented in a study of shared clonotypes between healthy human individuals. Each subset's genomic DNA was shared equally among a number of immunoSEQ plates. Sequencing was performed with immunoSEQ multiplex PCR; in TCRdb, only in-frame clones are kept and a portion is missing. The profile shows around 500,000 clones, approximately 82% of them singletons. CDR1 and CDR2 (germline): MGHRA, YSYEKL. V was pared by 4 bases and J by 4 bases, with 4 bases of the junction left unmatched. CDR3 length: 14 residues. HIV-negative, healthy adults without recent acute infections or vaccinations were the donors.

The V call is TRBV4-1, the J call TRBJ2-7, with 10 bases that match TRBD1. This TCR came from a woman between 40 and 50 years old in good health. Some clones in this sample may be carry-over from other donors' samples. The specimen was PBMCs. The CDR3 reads CASSPTGGNYEQYF. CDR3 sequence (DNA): TGCGCCAGCAGCCCGACAGGGGGCAATTACGAGCAGTACTTC.